The 30 T cell receptor beta chains below come from one sample, sequenced in a study of T cell repertoires in cytomegalovirus infection. TCRdb re-derived calls from the reads in MiXCR, one entry per CDR3 protein. Of 250,000 to 300,000 distinct CDR3 sequences detected, roughly 15% appear once; the ten largest clones hold roughly 8.9%. The sample consisted of PBMCs. The receptors here all came from a human donor in good health (CMV status not recorded). Some clones in this sample may be carry-over from other donors' samples.

This clonotype has more than one count but fewer than ten. The chain is built from TRBV20-1 and TRBJ2-7; 8 nucleotides agree with TRBD1. The trim removed 5 bases at V and 3 bases at J, leaving 9 bases unmatched. Germline V gene sequence: CDR1 DFQATT, CDR2 SNEGSKA (reference sequence). The CDR3 totals 14 residues. CDR3 sequence (DNA): TGCAGTGCTTTCCAGGGGGCCCCCATCTACGAGCAGTACTTC. It encodes CSAFQGAPIYEQYF.

This clonotype has only a few counts. V usage is TRBV28 and J usage is TRBJ2-7, with D possibly matching TRBD1 (6 bases). V dropped 5 bases and J dropped 2 bases, with 22 bases sitting between them. The CDR3 length is 17 residues. CDR1 is MDHEN, CDR2 SYDVKM, per germline. The CDR3 nucleotides read TGTGCCAGCAGTCCGTATTATCCTTGGACAGAGACCTACGAGCAGTACTTC. This sequence encodes CASSPYYPWTETYEQYF.

The V call is TRBV20-1, the J call TRBJ2-3; 7 bases align to TRBD2. The CDR3 consists of 14 residues. The V segment lost 2 bases and the J segment 1 base; nucleotides outside the gene matches: 3. CDR1 is DFQATT, CDR2 SNEGSKA, per germline (reference sequence). The CDR3 bases are TGCAGTGCTAGAATCCGGGGGGGCACAGATACGCAGTATTTT. It codes for CSARIRGGTDTQYF.

This clonotype has only a few counts. Given a much more abundant clone one base away, this may be a read error. The V call is TRBV6-1, the J call TRBJ2-6; unclear D gene. Germline V gene sequence: CDR1 MNHNS, CDR2 SASEGT. Trimming stripped 0 bases from V and 1 base from J, with 4 bases between. The CDR3 length is 15 residues. CDR3 loop: CASSEAGSGANVLTF. The DNA for the CDR3 is TGTGCCAGCAGTGAAGCAGGGTCTGGGGCCAACGTCCTGACTTTC.

In this sample, this clonotype turned up a few times. The DNA of the CDR3 is TGCAGTGCTACGGGACTAGCGGGAGAGACCCAGTACTTC. Translation gives CSATGLAGETQYF. The J gene is TRBJ2-5, the V gene TRBV20-1, with 12 bases matching TRBD2. CDR1 is DFQATT, CDR2 SNEGSKA, per germline (reference sequence). Losses at the gene ends were 4 bases for V and 4 bases for J; bases not matched to a gene: 1. CDR3 length: 13 amino acids.

A remark on this clonotype: This could be a read error, since a much larger clone is one nucleotide away. The V call is TRBV7-2, the J call TRBJ2-5; D is ambiguous. The CDR3 runs 14 residues. Germline V CDR1 and CDR2: SGHTA, FQGNSA. DNA for the CDR3: TGTGTCAGCAGCTACTATGCGCTCGGGGAGACCCAGTACTTC. Protein product: CVSSYYALGETQYF.

This clonotype was picked up a small number of times. The V call is TRBV20-1, the J call TRBJ2-1, with 13 bases that match TRBD2. The CDR3 length is 17 residues. From germline, CDR1 is DFQATT and CDR2 SNEGSKA (reference sequence). The junction had 4 bases not matched to a gene; V was cut back by 1 base and J by 1 base. CDR3 bases: TGCAGTGCTAGAGGGACTAGCGGGAGAGGGTCCTACAATGAGCAGTTCTTC. It is translated as CSARGTSGRGSYNEQFF.

The rearrangement links TRBV28 to TRBJ2-7; maybe TRBD1 (6 bases). Germline loops: CDR1 MDHEN, CDR2 SYDVKM. The CDR3 covers 14 residues. V was clipped by 3 bases and J by 5 bases, with 14 bases between them. The CDR3 DNA is TGTGCCAGCAGTTTTGAACAGGGTGGCCACGAGCAGTACTTC. This gives the protein CASSFEQGGHEQYF.

The rearrangement links TRBV6-2 or TRBV6-3 to TRBJ2-7; 9 positions match TRBD2. The J segment lost 2 bases and the V segment lost 0 bases, leaving 2 bases of the junction unmatched. The CDR3 is 15 residues long. Looked up from germline, CDR1 is MNHEY and CDR2 is SVGEGT. CDR3 nucleotides: TGTGCCAGCAGTTACTCCAGCGGGAGGACCTACGAGCAGTACTTC. Translated, it gives CASSYSSGRTYEQYF.

This clonotype was observed many times. This rearrangement joins TRBV7-8 to TRBJ1-2, with TRBD1 identical over 7 bases. CDR3 size: 15 residues. Looked up from germline, CDR1 is SGHVS and CDR2 is FQNEAQ. The ends lost 4 bases at V and 4 bases at J; junction bases unmatched: 9. CDR3 DNA: TGTGCCAGCAGCTCACAAGGGGGCTCACTCTATGGCTACACCTTC. This codes for CASSSQGGSLYGYTF.

The V and J genes are TRBV7-6 and TRBJ2-1, with 10 bases that match TRBD2. The CDR3 sequence is 15 residues long. The V gene end was trimmed by 2 bases and the J gene end by 5 bases; junction bases not matched to a gene: 3. Per germline, CDR1 SGHVS and CDR2 FNYEAQ. CDR3 sequence (DNA): TGTGCCAGCAGCTTAAGGACTAGCGGCAACAATGAGCAGTTCTTC. Its translation is CASSLRTSGNNEQFF.

The gene calls are TRBV29-1 and TRBJ2-3; D gene ambiguous. Germline V gives CDR1 SQVTM, CDR2 ANQGSEA. Trimming took 7 bases from V and 3 from J, leaving 8 bases between them. This CDR3 is 11 amino acids long. The CDR3 is CSGRLTDTQYF. CDR3 sequence (DNA): TGCAGCGGTAGGCTGACAGATACGCAGTATTTT.

This clonotype was found once. The V gene is TRBV15, the J gene TRBJ2-7; D might be TRBD2 (7 bases). CDR1 and CDR2 (germline): LNHNV, YYDKDF (reference sequence). The CDR3 has 15 residues. The germline V and J ends were trimmed by 3 bases and 6 bases, with 18 bases remaining between them. CDR3 region: CATSSTRGAGFEQYF. DNA of the CDR3: TGTGCCACCAGCAGCACCCGGGGGGCTGGGTTCGAGCAGTACTTC.

This clonotype has more than one count but fewer than ten. V is TRBV20-1 and J is TRBJ1-3; D not resolved. Per germline, CDR1 DFQATT and CDR2 SNEGSKA (reference sequence). Trimming cost V 6 bases and J 0 bases, with 12 bases left between them. This CDR3 comprises 14 residues. The CDR3 DNA is TGCAGTGCGATTGGGCCCAGCTCTGGAAACACCATATATTTT. Translating it yields CSAIGPSSGNTIYF.

This chain uses TRBV29-1 with TRBJ1-2; no reliable D call. There are 11 residues in the CDR3. V was pared by 2 bases and J by 5 bases, with 6 bases between. Germline CDR1 SQVTM, CDR2 ANQGSEA. As DNA, the CDR3 is TGCAGCGTTGAAACCCGTTATGGCTACACCTTC. Translated, it gives CSVETRYGYTF. Full variable domain (missing parts from reference TRBV29-1 and TRBJ1-2): SAVISQKPSRDICQRGTSLTIQCQVDSQVTMMFWYRQQPGQSLTLIATANQGSEATYESGFVIDKFPISRPNLTFSTLTVSNMSPEDSSIYLCSVETRYGYTFGSGTRLTVV.

In its sample, this clonotype was seen many times. The chain joins TRBV7-9 to TRBJ2-3, with D perhaps TRBD2 (5 bases). The CDR3 sequence is 11 residues long. Germline V gives CDR1 SEHNR, CDR2 FQNEAQ (reference sequence). Between the trimmed V and J ends, which lost 6 bases and 6 bases, there was a span of 7 bases. The CDR3 sequence: CASSVADTQYF. CDR3 DNA sequence: TGTGCCAGCAGTGTAGCGGATACGCAGTATTTT.

The chain combines TRBV7-9 with TRBJ2-1; D is possibly TRBD1 (5 bases). The V end lost 5 bases, the J end lost 8 bases, and 19 bases lay between the germline ends. The CDR3 sequence is 15 residues long. Germline CDR1 is SEHNR and CDR2 is FQNEAQ (reference sequence). The CDR3: CASSSDNHQGDEQFF. The CDR3 DNA follows: TGTGCCAGCAGCAGCGATAACCACCAGGGCGATGAGCAGTTCTTC. Supplemented by reference TRBV7-9 and TRBJ2-1, the full variable domain reads DTGVSQNPRHKITKRGQNVTFRCDPISEHNRLYWYRQTLGQGPEFLTYFQNEAQLEKSRLLSDRFSAERPKGSFSTLEIQRTEQGDSAMYLCASSSDNHQGDEQFFGPGTRLTVL.

This clonotype turned up a few times. The V call is TRBV28, the J call TRBJ2-2, with D maybe TRBD1 (6 bases). The CDR3 runs 15 residues. Trimming removed 2 bases from V and 7 bases from J, with 14 bases in between. Germline V CDR1 and CDR2: MDHEN, SYDVKM. CDR3 nucleotide sequence: TGTGCCAGCAGTTTACTTCAGGGGATGGTCGGGGAGCTGTTTTTT. Amino acids: CASSLLQGMVGELFF. Filled out from reference TRBV28 and TRBJ2-2, the complete variable domain reads DVKVTQSSRYLVKRTGEKVFLECVQDMDHENMFWYRQDPGLGLRLIYFSYDVKMKEKGDIPEGYSVSREKKERFSLILESASTNQTSMYLCASSLLQGMVGELFFGEGSRLTVL.

In this sample, this clonotype turned up a few times. The V call is TRBV20-1, the J call TRBJ1-2; weak D call: TRBD1 (5 bases). The CDR3 has 12 amino acids. Trimming left V 5 bases short and J 1 base short, with 8 bases between. Germline CDR1 and CDR2: DFQATT and SNEGSKA (reference sequence). The CDR3 protein is CSAADSNYGYTF. DNA of the CDR3: TGCAGTGCTGCAGACAGTAACTATGGCTACACCTTC.

At least ten counts were recorded for this clonotype. The chain employs TRBV6-1 and TRBJ1-2; D is unresolved. Germline lookup yields CDR1 MNHNS and CDR2 SASEGT. The V and J ends lost 4 bases and 8 bases respectively, with 20 bases between them. The CDR3 consists of 15 residues. The CDR3 DNA follows: TGTGCCAGCAGTGGGACGGTTCTTGGAGTGGGGGGCTACACCTTC. Its protein product is CASSGTVLGVGGYTF.

This clonotype was recorded at least ten times. The rearrangement links TRBV7-8 to TRBJ2-3; D is possibly TRBD1 (5 bases). The CDR3 spans 15 residues. The V gene lost 5 bases and the J gene lost 1 base, with 13 bases spanning the gap. From germline, CDR1 is SGHVS and CDR2 FQNEAQ. Here the CDR3 reads CASSPTEGGTDTQYF. The CDR3 bases are TGTGCCAGCAGCCCGACGGAAGGGGGCACAGATACGCAGTATTTT.

This clonotype was counted between two and nine times. The genes are TRBV11-2 and TRBJ1-1; a possible D gene is TRBD1 (5 bases). The V end lost 8 bases, the J end lost 3 bases, and 10 bases lay between the germline ends. This CDR3 is 12 amino acids long. Germline CDR1 and CDR2: SGHAT and FQNNGV. In DNA, the CDR3 is TGTGCCAGCCAAACGGGGGACACTGAAGCTTTCTTT. Translating gives CASQTGDTEAFF.

This clonotype was recorded many times. This chain uses TRBV7-4 with TRBJ2-1; 9 nucleotides line up with TRBD2. V was clipped by 1 base and J by 8 bases; unmatched bases: 9. This CDR3 has 16 amino acids. Germline loops: CDR1 SGHVT, CDR2 SQSDAQ. The CDR3 DNA reads TGTGCCAGCAGCTTAGGGCCAGTAGCGGGAGCGGATGAGCAGTTCTTC. Protein: CASSLGPVAGADEQFF.

This clonotype appeared many times. This chain links TRBV7-2 with TRBJ2-5, with D possibly TRBD1 on 5 matching bases. V lost 2 bases and J lost 1, with 8 bases in between. The CDR3 spans 14 residues. From germline, CDR1 is SGHTA and CDR2 FQGNSA. The CDR3, as DNA: TGTGCCAGCAGCTTATACAGGTCCCAAGAGACCCAGTACTTC. Encoded protein: CASSLYRSQETQYF. Full variable domain (outside the CDR3, taken from reference TRBV7-2 and TRBJ2-5): GAGVSQSPSNKVTEKGKDVELRCDPISGHTALYWYRQSLGQGLEFLIYFQGNSAPDKSGLPSDRFSAERTGGSVSTLTIQRTQQEDSAVYLCASSLYRSQETQYFGPGTRLLVL.

The table lists this clonotype with a few counts. The genes are TRBV7-2 and TRBJ2-1, with 13 bases matching TRBD2. Germline CDR1 SGHTA, CDR2 FQGNSA. This CDR3 is 16 amino acids long. V gave up 5 bases and J gave up 3 bases; unmatched junction bases: 4. The CDR3 DNA reads as TGTGCCAGCAGCATTGGGACTAGCGGGGTCTACAATGAGCAGTTCTTC. This gives the protein CASSIGTSGVYNEQFF.

In this sample, this clonotype turned up many times. J is TRBJ2-2 and V is TRBV7-6; D is unclear. This CDR3 region has 15 residues. CDR1 SGHVS and CDR2 FNYEAQ come from the germline V gene. V lost 5 bases and J 1 base, leaving 11 bases between the germline ends. CDR3 in DNA: TGTGCCAGCAGCCGCGAAGATCGGAACACCGGGGAGCTGTTTTTT. This translates into CASSREDRNTGELFF. The full variable domain, in which reference TRBV7-6 and TRBJ2-2 provide the parts outside the CDR3, is GAGVSQSPRYKVTKRGQDVALRCDPISGHVSLYWYRQALGQGPEFLTYFNYEAQQDKSGLPNDRFSAERPEGSISTLTIQRTEQRDSAMYRCASSREDRNTGELFFGEGSRLTVL.

This chain uses TRBV15 with TRBJ1-3; unclear D gene. V dropped 1 base and J dropped 0 bases, with 7 bases sitting between them. The CDR3 runs 15 residues. From germline, CDR1 is LNHNV and CDR2 YYDKDF (reference sequence). This CDR3 reads CATSRGTNSGNTIYF. The CDR3 DNA follows: TGTGCCACCAGCAGAGGGACTAACTCTGGAAACACCATATATTTT.

This clonotype has more than one count but fewer than ten. The J gene is TRBJ1-1, the V gene TRBV5-1; 10 bases match TRBD1. CDR1 SGHRS and CDR2 YFSETQ come from the germline V gene. This CDR3 has 17 amino acids. J gave up 0 bases and V 0 bases, and 5 bases lay outside the gene matches. The DNA for the CDR3 is TGCGCCAGCAGCTTGGCCGGGACAGGGGCCTTGAACACTGAAGCTTTCTTT. This gives the protein CASSLAGTGALNTEAFF.

This clonotype showed up many times. DNA of the CDR3: TGTGCCAGCAGCTTACCCTCTGGTACGGGAGGTAAGGAGCAGTACTTC. Translation: CASSLPSGTGGKEQYF. The chain is built from TRBV7-2 and TRBJ2-7, with 7 nucleotides matching TRBD2. The CDR3 is 16 residues long. Per germline, CDR1 SGHTA and CDR2 FQGNSA. V trimming: 2 bases; J trimming: 7 bases; junction bases outside the gene matches: 14.

The table lists this clonotype with many counts. The chain carries TRBV7-9 and TRBJ2-2; no definite D call. Germline V gene lookup returns CDR1 SEHNR and CDR2 FQNEAQ (reference sequence). The CDR3 covers 16 residues. V was trimmed by 2 bases and J by 0 bases, leaving 10 bases between them. CDR3 sequence: CASSLLRYPNTGELFF. In nucleotides, the CDR3 is TGTGCCAGCAGCTTACTTCGGTACCCGAACACCGGGGAGCTGTTTTTT.